This TCR beta chain originates from a study of regulatory T cells in long-lasting Graves disease. The time point is: newly diagnosed GD, antithyroid drugs for less than 3 months. Extracted RNA from PBMCs served as the source of the TCR library. CDR3-region Arm-PCR and iRepertoire HTBI primers produced the TCR beta libraries. TCRdb recomputed calls from the multiplex PCR reads with MiXCR, one row per CDR3 protein. The top ten hold approximately 21% of the sample, which has about 380,000 distinct CDR3 sequences, around 16% seen once. Per germline, CDR1 SGHTA and CDR2 FQGNSA. V was clipped by 1 base and J by 0 bases, with 7 bases between them. CDR3 length: 14 amino acids. Many counts were recorded for this clonotype. The target antigen is unknown. Regarding the study as a whole: Possibly, accuracy suffered from the small sample size. Persistent Graves' patients possessed reduced TCR diversity relative to recently diagnosed ones. There were preferences for TRBV28, TRBJ1-2 and TRBJ2-5 in persistent disease.

The clonotype comes from a female donor with Graves disease. This chain joins TRBV7-2 and TRBJ2-7; no clear D. The input for sequencing was peripheral blood mononuclear cells (PBMCs), taken at new diagnosis, from a patient treated with antithyroid drugs. CDR3 amino acids: CASSLEVISYEQYF. CDR3 DNA: TGTGCCAGCAGCTTAGAGGTCATCTCCTACGAGCAGTACTTC.